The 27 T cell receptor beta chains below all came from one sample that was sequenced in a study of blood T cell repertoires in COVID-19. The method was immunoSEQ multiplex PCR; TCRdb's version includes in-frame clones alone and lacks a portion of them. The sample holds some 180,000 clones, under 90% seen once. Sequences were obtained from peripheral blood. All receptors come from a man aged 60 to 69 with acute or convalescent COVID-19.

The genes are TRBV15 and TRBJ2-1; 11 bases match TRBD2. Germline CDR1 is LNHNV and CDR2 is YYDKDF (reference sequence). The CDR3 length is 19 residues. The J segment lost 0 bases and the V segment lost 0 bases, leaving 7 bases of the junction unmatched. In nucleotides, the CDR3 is TGTGCCACCAGCAGAGAAGTAGCGGGGGGGCCGCTCTCCTACAATGAGCAGTTCTTC. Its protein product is CATSREVAGGPLSYNEQFF.

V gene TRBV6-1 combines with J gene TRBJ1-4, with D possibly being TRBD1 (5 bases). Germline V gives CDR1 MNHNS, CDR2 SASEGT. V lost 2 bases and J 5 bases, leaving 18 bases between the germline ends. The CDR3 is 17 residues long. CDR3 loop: CASSESPAGGSNEKLFF. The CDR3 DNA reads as TGTGCCAGCAGTGAAAGCCCCGCCGGGGGGTCCAATGAAAAACTGTTTTTT.

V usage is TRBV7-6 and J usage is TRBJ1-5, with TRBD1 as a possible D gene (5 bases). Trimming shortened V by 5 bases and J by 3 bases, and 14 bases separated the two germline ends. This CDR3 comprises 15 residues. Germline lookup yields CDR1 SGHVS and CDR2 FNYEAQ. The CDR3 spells CASSRVVGPNQPQHF. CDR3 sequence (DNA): TGTGCCAGCAGCCGAGTTGTGGGGCCCAATCAGCCCCAGCATTTT. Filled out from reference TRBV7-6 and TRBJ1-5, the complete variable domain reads GAGVSQSPRYKVTKRGQDVALRCDPISGHVSLYWYRQALGQGPEFLTYFNYEAQQDKSGLPNDRFSAERPEGSISTLTIQRTEQRDSAMYRCASSRVVGPNQPQHFGDGTRLSIL.

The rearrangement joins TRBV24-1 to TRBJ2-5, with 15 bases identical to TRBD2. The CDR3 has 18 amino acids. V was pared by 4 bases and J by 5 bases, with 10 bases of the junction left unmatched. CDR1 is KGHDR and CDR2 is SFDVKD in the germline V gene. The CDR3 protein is CATSDIGGLAGGVETQYF. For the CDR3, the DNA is TGTGCCACCAGTGACATCGGGGGACTAGCGGGAGGCGTGGAGACCCAGTACTTC.

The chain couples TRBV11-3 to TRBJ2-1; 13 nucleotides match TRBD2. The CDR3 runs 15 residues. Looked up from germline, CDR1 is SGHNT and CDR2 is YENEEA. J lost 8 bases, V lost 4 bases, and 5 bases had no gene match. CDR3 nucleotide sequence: TGTGCCAGCAGCTCCGGACTAGCGGGAGACCATGAGCAGTTCTTC. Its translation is CASSSGLAGDHEQFF.

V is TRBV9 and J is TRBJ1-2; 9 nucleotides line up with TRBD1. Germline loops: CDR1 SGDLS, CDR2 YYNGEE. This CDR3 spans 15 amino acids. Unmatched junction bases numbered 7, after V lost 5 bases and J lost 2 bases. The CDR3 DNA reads TGTGCCAGCAGTCCTGGGACAGGGTGGAACTATGGCTACACCTTC. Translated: CASSPGTGWNYGYTF.

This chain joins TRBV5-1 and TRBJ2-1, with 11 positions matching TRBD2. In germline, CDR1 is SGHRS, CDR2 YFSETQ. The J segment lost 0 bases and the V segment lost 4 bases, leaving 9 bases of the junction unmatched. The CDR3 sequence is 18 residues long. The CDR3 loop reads CASSSRLAGRSSYNEQFF. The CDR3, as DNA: TGCGCCAGCAGCAGCAGACTAGCGGGACGGAGCTCCTACAATGAGCAGTTCTTC. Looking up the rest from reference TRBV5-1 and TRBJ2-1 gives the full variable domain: KAGVTQTPRYLIKTRGQQVTLSCSPISGHRSVSWYQQTPGQGLQFLFEYFSETQRNKGNFPGRFSGRQFSNSRSEMNVSTLELGDSALYLCASSSRLAGRSSYNEQFFGPGTRLTVL.

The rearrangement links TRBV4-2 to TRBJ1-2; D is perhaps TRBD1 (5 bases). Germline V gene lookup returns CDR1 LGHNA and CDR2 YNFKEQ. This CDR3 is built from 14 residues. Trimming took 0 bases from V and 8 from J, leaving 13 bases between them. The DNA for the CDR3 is TGTGCCAGCAGCCAAGATCAGGGAATTGGCGGCTACACCTTC. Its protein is CASSQDQGIGGYTF.

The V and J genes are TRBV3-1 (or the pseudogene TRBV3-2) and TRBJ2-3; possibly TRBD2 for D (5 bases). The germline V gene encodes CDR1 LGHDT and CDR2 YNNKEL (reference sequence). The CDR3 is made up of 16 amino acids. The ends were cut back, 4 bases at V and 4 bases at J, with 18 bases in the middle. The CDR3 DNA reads TGTGCCAGCAGCCTCCGACTATTCCCAAGTCCAGATACGCAGTATTTT. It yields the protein CASSLRLFPSPDTQYF.

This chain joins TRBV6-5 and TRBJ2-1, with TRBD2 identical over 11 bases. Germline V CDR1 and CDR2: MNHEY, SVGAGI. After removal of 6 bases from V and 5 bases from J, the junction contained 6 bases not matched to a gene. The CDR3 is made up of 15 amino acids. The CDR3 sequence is CASSRLAGRDNEQFF. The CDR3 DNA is TGTGCCAGCAGCAGACTAGCGGGACGCGACAATGAGCAGTTCTTC.

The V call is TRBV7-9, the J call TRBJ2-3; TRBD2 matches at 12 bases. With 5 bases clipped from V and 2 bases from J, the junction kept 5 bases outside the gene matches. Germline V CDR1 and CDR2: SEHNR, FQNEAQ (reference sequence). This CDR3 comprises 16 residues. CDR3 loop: CASSPGTSGYTDTQYF. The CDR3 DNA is TGTGCCAGCAGCCCCGGGACTAGCGGGTACACAGATACGCAGTATTTT. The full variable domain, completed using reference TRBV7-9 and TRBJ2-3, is DTGVSQNPRHKITKRGQNVTFRCDPISEHNRLYWYRQTLGQGPEFLTYFQNEAQLEKSRLLSDRFSAERPKGSFSTLEIQRTEQGDSAMYLCASSPGTSGYTDTQYFGPGTRLTVL.

CDR3 in DNA: TGTGCCAGCAGCTTAAGGCGGGGAACGGGGATGAACACCGGGGAGCTGTTTTTT. Translating it yields CASSLRRGTGMNTGELFF. This chain links TRBV11-2 with TRBJ2-2; D possibly corresponds to TRBD2 (6 bases). Trimming took off 2 bases at V and 1 base at J, with 17 bases between the two ends. Germline CDR1 and CDR2: SGHAT and FQNNGV. The CDR3 has 18 amino acids.

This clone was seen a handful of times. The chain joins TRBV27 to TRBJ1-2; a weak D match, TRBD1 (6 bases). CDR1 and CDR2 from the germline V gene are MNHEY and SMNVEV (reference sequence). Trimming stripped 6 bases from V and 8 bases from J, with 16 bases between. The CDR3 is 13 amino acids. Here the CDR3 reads CASSLRGAQGYTF. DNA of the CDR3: TGTGCCAGCAGCCTCCGGGGGGCGCAAGGCTACACCTTC.

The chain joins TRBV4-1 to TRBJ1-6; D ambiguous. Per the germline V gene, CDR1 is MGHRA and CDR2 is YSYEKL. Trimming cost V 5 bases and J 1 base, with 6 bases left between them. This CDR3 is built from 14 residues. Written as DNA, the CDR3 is TGCGCCAGCAGCGAGAGGTCCTATAATTCACCCCTCCACTTT. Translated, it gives CASSERSYNSPLHF.

The CDR3 reads CASSQGTSGPYNEQFF. Written as DNA, the CDR3 is TGTGCCAGCAGTCAAGGGACTAGCGGCCCCTACAATGAGCAGTTCTTC. The V and J genes are TRBV6-1 and TRBJ2-1; 11 bases map to TRBD2. The germline gives CDR1 MNHNS, CDR2 SASEGT. V shed 5 bases, J shed 2 bases, and the junction held 5 bases outside the gene matches. This CDR3 contains 16 residues.

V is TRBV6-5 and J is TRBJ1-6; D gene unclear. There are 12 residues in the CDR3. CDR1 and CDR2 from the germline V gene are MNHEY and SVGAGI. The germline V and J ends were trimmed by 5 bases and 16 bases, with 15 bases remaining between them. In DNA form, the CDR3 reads TGTGCCAGCAGTAACCTAGCCTCGGGGCTCCACTTT. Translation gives CASSNLASGLHF.

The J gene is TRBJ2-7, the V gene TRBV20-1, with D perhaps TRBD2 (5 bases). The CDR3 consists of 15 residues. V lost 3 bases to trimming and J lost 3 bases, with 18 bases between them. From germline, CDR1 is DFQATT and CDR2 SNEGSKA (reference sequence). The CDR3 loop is CSASGGNWYLYEQYF. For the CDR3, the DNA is TGCAGTGCTAGTGGAGGAAACTGGTACCTCTACGAGCAGTACTTC.

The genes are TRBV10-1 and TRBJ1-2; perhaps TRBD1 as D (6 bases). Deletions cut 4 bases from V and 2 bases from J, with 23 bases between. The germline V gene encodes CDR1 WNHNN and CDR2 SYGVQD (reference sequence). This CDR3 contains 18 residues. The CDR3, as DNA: TGCGCCAGCAGTGTGGGGCCCTCGAAGACAGGTCCAAACTATGGCTACACCTTC. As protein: CASSVGPSKTGPNYGYTF.

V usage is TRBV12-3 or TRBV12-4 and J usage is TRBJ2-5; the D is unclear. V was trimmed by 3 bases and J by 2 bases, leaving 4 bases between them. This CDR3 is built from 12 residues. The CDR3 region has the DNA TGTGCCAGCAGTTTTTATCAAGAGACCCAGTACTTC. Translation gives CASSFYQETQYF.

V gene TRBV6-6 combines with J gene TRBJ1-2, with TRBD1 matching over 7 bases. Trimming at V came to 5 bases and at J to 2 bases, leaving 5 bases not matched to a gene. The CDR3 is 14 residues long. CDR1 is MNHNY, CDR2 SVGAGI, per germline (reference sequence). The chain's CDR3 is CASSQGDRNYGYTF. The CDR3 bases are TGTGCCAGCAGTCAAGGGGACAGAAACTATGGCTACACCTTC.

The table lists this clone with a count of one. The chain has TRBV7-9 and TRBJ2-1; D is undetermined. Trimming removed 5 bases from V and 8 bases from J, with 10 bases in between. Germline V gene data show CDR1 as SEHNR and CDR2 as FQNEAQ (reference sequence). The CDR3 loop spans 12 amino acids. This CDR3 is CASSLELDEQFF. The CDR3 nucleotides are TGTGCCAGCAGCCTAGAATTAGATGAGCAGTTCTTC.

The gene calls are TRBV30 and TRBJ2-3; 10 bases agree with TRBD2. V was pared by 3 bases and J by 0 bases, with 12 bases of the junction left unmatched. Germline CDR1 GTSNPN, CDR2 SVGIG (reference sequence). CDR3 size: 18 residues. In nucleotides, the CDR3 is TGTGCCTGGAGGCCCCCAGCTAGCGGGGGCCCTAGCACAGATACGCAGTATTTT. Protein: CAWRPPASGGPSTDTQYF.

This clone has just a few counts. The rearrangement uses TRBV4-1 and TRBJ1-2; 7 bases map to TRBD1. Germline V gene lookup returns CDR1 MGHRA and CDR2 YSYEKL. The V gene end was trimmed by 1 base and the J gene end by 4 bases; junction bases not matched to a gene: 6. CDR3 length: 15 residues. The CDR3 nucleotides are TGCGCCAGCAGCCAAGGAGGGGACAGTGTCTATGGCTACACCTTC. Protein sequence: CASSQGGDSVYGYTF.

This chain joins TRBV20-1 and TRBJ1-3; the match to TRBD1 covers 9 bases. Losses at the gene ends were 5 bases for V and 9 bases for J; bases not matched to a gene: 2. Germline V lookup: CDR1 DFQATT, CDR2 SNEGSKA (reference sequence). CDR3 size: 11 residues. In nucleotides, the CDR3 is TGCAGTGCTGGGACAGGGATCACCATATATTTT. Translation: CSAGTGITIYF.

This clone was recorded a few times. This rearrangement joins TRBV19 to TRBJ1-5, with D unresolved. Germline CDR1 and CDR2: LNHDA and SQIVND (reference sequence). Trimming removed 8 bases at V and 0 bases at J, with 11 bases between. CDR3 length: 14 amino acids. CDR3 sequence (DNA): TGTGCCAGTTCACCTCGGTATAGCAATCAGCCCCAGCATTTT. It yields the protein CASSPRYSNQPQHF.

The CDR3, as DNA: TGCGCCAGCAGCTTGGAGTGGGCCCAAGAGACCCAGTACTTC. Translation: CASSLEWAQETQYF. The chain joins TRBV5-1 to TRBJ2-5; D uncertain. The V gene's germline CDR1 is SGHRS and CDR2 YFSETQ. V lost 0 bases to trimming and J lost 1 base, with 7 bases between them. The CDR3 totals 14 residues.

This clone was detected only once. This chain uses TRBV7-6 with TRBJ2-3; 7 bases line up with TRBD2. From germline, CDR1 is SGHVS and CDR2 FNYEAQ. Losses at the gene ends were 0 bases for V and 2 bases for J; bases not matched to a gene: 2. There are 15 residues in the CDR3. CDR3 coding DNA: TGTGCCAGCAGCTTAGCGGGAGGGAACACAGATACGCAGTATTTT. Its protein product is CASSLAGGNTDTQYF.